These 22 T cell receptor beta chains originate from one sample sequenced in a study of blood T cell repertoires in COVID-19. TCRdb's table, derived via immunoSEQ multiplex PCR, lists solely in-frame clones and lacks some. The sample lists about 200,000 clones; more than 70% were seen once. The material sequenced was peripheral blood. These receptors all come from a man in his late teens or twenties with active or convalescent COVID-19.

On this clone: A read error may account for a junction end that differs from germline. The CDR3 loop is CASGESSGGGPWTQYF. For the CDR3, the DNA is TGTGCCAGCGGTGAATCTAGCGGGGGGGGTCCTTGGACCCAGTACTTC. The V gene is TRBV6-1, the J gene TRBJ2-5, with TRBD2 identical over 12 bases. The length of the CDR3 is 16 residues. Germline V lookup: CDR1 MNHNS, CDR2 SASEGT.

This chain links TRBV7-9 with TRBJ2-4; the D gene is possibly TRBD2 (6 bases). Trimming removed 2 bases at V and 4 bases at J, with 18 bases between. There are 17 residues in the CDR3. Germline-derived CDR1 and CDR2 are SEHNR and FQNEAQ (reference sequence). As DNA, the CDR3 is TGTGCCAGCAGCTTAACGTCTACGGGAGAGAGGAAAAACATTCAGTACTTC. Residues: CASSLTSTGERKNIQYF.

The rearrangement uses TRBV19 and TRBJ2-3; 12 bases are shared with TRBD2. The germline CDR1 and CDR2 sequences are LNHDA and SQIVND (reference sequence). Trimming at V came to 4 bases and at J to 4 bases, leaving 12 bases not matched to a gene. CDR3 length: 18 amino acids. CDR3 bases: TGTGCCAGTAGTACACCTAGCGGGAGGGGAGGAATACCAGATACGCAGTATTTT. It encodes CASSTPSGRGGIPDTQYF.

This clone appeared once. Different DNA sequences within this sample yield the same CDR3. The V gene is TRBV7-9, the J gene TRBJ2-7, with D perhaps matching TRBD2 (7 bases). CDR1 and CDR2 from the germline V gene are SEHNR and FQNEAQ (reference sequence). V lost 0 bases and J lost 5, with 11 bases in between. The CDR3 spans 14 residues. The CDR3 protein is CASSLAGGPNEQYF. Here the CDR3 DNA reads TGTGCCAGCAGCTTAGCGGGGGGGCCGAACGAGCAGTACTTC.

This clone was seen just once. The chain combines TRBV6-6 with TRBJ2-2, with D unclear. V shed 8 bases and J shed 1 base, with 5 bases lying between them. The CDR3 length is 12 residues. Germline assignment: CDR1 MNHNY and CDR2 SVGAGI (reference sequence). The CDR3 reads CASVWNTGELFF. CDR3 nucleotide sequence: TGTGCCAGCGTCTGGAACACCGGGGAGCTGTTTTTT.

This clone was seen once. The rearrangement links TRBV5-6 to TRBJ1-5; D not resolved. Germline CDR1 is SGHDT and CDR2 is YYEEEE. V dropped 4 bases and J dropped 3 bases, with 8 bases sitting between them. This CDR3 comprises 13 residues. The DNA for the CDR3 is TGTGCCAGCAGCACCGGGAACAATCAGCCCCAGCATTTT. Translated, it gives CASSTGNNQPQHF.

This chain uses TRBV15 with TRBJ1-1; D is uncertain. CDR1 LNHNV and CDR2 YYDKDF come from the germline V gene (reference sequence). V shed 0 bases and J shed 1 base, with 15 bases lying between them. The CDR3 consists of 17 residues. CDR3: CATSRDLGTQTNTEAFF. In DNA, the CDR3 is TGTGCCACCAGCAGAGATTTAGGTACACAGACGAACACTGAAGCTTTCTTT.

Turning to this clone: Other DNA sequences within the sample encode an identical CDR3. This chain joins TRBV19 and TRBJ1-1; 9 bases align to TRBD1. The CDR3 length is 13 residues. J was trimmed by 4 bases and V by 5 bases; bases with no gene match: 2. Germline V gene data show CDR1 as LNHDA and CDR2 as SQIVND (reference sequence). The CDR3 spells CASSEDRGTEAFF. For the CDR3, the DNA is TGTGCCAGTAGTGAGGACAGGGGCACTGAAGCTTTCTTT.

The rearrangement uses TRBV29-1 and TRBJ1-2; weak D call: TRBD1 (6 bases). There are 13 residues in the CDR3. Germline-derived CDR1 and CDR2 are SQVTM and ANQGSEA. V lost 5 bases and J 6 bases, leaving 16 bases between the germline ends. As DNA, the CDR3 is TGCAGCGTTCAAAGTCAGGGGAGCAATGGCTACACCTTC. Translated: CSVQSQGSNGYTF.

The V and J genes are TRBV7-8 and TRBJ2-5; D uncertain. With 6 bases removed from V and 4 bases from J, the gap between germline ends came to 12 bases. The CDR3 sequence is 13 residues long. Germline assignment: CDR1 SGHVS and CDR2 FQNEAQ. CDR3 sequence (DNA): TGTGCCAGCAGTTTGGAGTCGGGAGAGACCCAGTACTTC. Residues: CASSLESGETQYF. The whole variable domain, filled in from reference TRBV7-8 and TRBJ2-5, reads GAGVSQSPRYKVAKRGQDVALRCDPISGHVSLFWYQQALGQGPEFLTYFQNEAQLDKSGLPSDRFFAERPEGSVSTLKIQRTQQEDSAVYLCASSLESGETQYFGPGTRLLVL.

The chain has TRBV19 and TRBJ2-7; the match to TRBD2 covers 11 bases. CDR3 size: 14 residues. CDR1 and CDR2 from the germline V gene are LNHDA and SQIVND (reference sequence). V lost 5 bases to trimming and J lost 3 bases; unmatched junction nucleotides: 3. CDR3 protein: CASSLAGGNYEQYF. The CDR3 DNA reads TGTGCCAGTAGTTTAGCGGGAGGGAACTACGAGCAGTACTTC.

The chain links TRBV6-2 or TRBV6-3 to TRBJ2-7, with a tentative D call TRBD2 (5 bases). V dropped 5 bases and J dropped 7 bases, with 18 bases sitting between them. CDR1 and CDR2 (germline): MNHEY, SVGEGT. The length of the CDR3 is 14 residues. The CDR3 nucleotides read TGTGCCAGCAGTAATCGGACTGGGAAAGGGGAGCAGTACTTC. Its translation: CASSNRTGKGEQYF.

V gene TRBV5-1 combines with J gene TRBJ2-5; weak D call: TRBD2 (5 bases). The CDR3 runs 15 residues. V dropped 6 bases and J dropped 1 base, with 16 bases sitting between them. Per germline, CDR1 SGHRS and CDR2 YFSETQ. The CDR3: CASKVGVYPQETQYF. The CDR3 DNA reads TGCGCCAGCAAAGTCGGGGTTTACCCCCAAGAGACCCAGTACTTC.

J is TRBJ2-3 and V is TRBV11-2; possibly TRBD2 for D (5 bases). Germline CDR1 reads SGHAT; CDR2 reads FQNNGV. V dropped 3 bases and J dropped 1 base, with 11 bases sitting between them. This CDR3 has 15 residues. The CDR3 protein is CASSFNRGGTDTQYF. In DNA form, the CDR3 reads TGTGCCAGCAGCTTCAACCGGGGAGGCACAGATACGCAGTATTTT.

J is TRBJ2-1 and V is TRBV6-4; D may be TRBD1 (5 bases). Germline V gene lookup returns CDR1 MRHNA and CDR2 SNTAGT. The CDR3 spans 13 residues. V lost 5 bases and J lost 6, with 11 bases in between. The DNA of the CDR3 is TGTGCCAGCAGTTCCCAGGGTACCAATGAGCAGTTCTTC. Translation gives CASSSQGTNEQFF.

The gene calls are TRBV6-5 and TRBJ1-1, with D tentatively TRBD1 (5 bases). V was shortened by 7 bases and J by 1 base, with 16 bases between the two germline ends. The V gene's germline CDR1 is MNHEY and CDR2 SVGAGI. This CDR3 has 15 amino acids. Here the CDR3 DNA reads TGTGCCAGCAAGGGCCCGGAGGGGAAGAACACTGAAGCTTTCTTT. Translated: CASKGPEGKNTEAFF.

This sequence joins TRBV5-4 and TRBJ2-5; a possible D gene is TRBD2 (6 bases). The CDR3 extends over 15 amino acids. Looked up from germline, CDR1 is SGHNT and CDR2 is YYREEE (reference sequence). The V end was cut by 0 bases, the J end by 5 bases, with 14 bases between. CDR3 coding DNA: TGTGCCAGCAGCTTGGAGCGGGCAGGCGGGGAGACCCAGTACTTC. It codes for CASSLERAGGETQYF.

The genes are TRBV5-6 and TRBJ1-1; D unclear. This CDR3 region has 14 residues. Germline CDR1 reads SGHDT; CDR2 reads YYEEEE. The V end was cut by 1 base, the J end by 1 base, with 8 bases between. In DNA form, the CDR3 reads TGTGCCAGCAGCTTGAGTAGGAGGAACACTGAAGCTTTCTTT. Translated: CASSLSRRNTEAFF.

The V and J genes are TRBV4-2 and TRBJ1-1; TRBD1 matches 8 bases. CDR1 LGHNA and CDR2 YNFKEQ come from the germline V gene. The CDR3 length is 14 residues. V lost 3 bases to trimming and J lost 1 base; unmatched junction nucleotides: 1. CDR3 coding DNA: TGTGCCAGCAGCCATGGACAGGGGAACACTGAAGCTTTCTTT. The encoded protein is CASSHGQGNTEAFF.

V gene TRBV19 combines with J gene TRBJ1-1; a possible D gene is TRBD1 (5 bases). The germline CDR1 and CDR2 sequences are LNHDA and SQIVND (reference sequence). V was trimmed by 7 bases and J by 12 bases, leaving 18 bases between them. The CDR3 has 12 amino acids. The CDR3 DNA reads TGTGCCAGTATACCACAAAGGGGTCGGACTTTCTTT. Translating gives CASIPQRGRTFF.

This clone was observed a single time. The DNA of the CDR3 is TGTGCCAGCAGCGTACAGGGGGGTAATTCACCCCTCCACTTT. Protein sequence: CASSVQGGNSPLHF. The V call is TRBV5-4, the J call TRBJ1-6, with 8 bases identical to TRBD1. Germline V CDR1 and CDR2: SGHNT, YYREEE (reference sequence). The CDR3 length is 14 residues. V was pared by 4 bases and J by 6 bases, with 3 bases of the junction left unmatched. The variable domain in full, completed from reference TRBV5-4 and TRBJ1-6, reads ETGVTQSPTHLIKTRGQQVTLRCSSQSGHNTVSWYQQALGQGPQFIFQYYREEENGRGNFPPRFSGLQFPNYSSELNVNALELDDSALYLCASSVQGGNSPLHFGNGTRLTVT.

This clone showed up just a few times. The rearrangement links TRBV2 to TRBJ2-7; no definite D call. The V end lost 4 bases, the J end lost 7 bases, and 5 bases lay between the germline ends. CDR1 is SNHLY and CDR2 is FYNNEI in the germline V gene. This CDR3 has 10 amino acids. The DNA of the CDR3 is TGTGCCAGCAGTGGCGGAGAGCAGTACTTC. It codes for CASSGGEQYF.